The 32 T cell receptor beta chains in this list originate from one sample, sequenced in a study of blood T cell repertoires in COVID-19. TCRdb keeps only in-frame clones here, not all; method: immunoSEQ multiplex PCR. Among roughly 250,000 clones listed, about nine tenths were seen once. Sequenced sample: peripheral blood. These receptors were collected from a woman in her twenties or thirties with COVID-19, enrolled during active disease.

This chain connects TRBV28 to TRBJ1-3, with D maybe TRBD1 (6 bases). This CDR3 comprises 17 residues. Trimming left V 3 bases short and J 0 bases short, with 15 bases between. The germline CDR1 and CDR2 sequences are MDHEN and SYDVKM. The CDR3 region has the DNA TGTGCCAGCAGTTTGGATCCCGACAGGCACTCTGGAAACACCATATATTTT. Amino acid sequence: CASSLDPDRHSGNTIYF. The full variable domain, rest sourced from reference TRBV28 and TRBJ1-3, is DVKVTQSSRYLVKRTGEKVFLECVQDMDHENMFWYRQDPGLGLRLIYFSYDVKMKEKGDIPEGYSVSREKKERFSLILESASTNQTSMYLCASSLDPDRHSGNTIYFGEGSWLTVV.

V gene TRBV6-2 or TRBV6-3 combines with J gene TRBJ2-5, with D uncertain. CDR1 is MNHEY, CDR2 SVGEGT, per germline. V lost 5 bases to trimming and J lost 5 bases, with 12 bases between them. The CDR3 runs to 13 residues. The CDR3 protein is CASSGVRWETQYF. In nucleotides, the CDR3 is TGTGCCAGCAGTGGAGTGAGGTGGGAGACCCAGTACTTC.

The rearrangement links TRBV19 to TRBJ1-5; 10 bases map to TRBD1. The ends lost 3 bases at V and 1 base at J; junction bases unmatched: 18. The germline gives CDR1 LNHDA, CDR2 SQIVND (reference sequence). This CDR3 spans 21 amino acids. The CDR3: CASSINLRGDRGWESNQPQHF. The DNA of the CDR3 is TGTGCCAGTAGTATTAATCTTCGAGGGGACAGGGGCTGGGAAAGCAATCAGCCCCAGCATTTT.

The CDR3, as DNA: TGTGCCAGCAGCTTAGCGGGTAGGGGGCCGGAAAATAGCAATCAGCCCCAGCATTTT. This translates into CASSLAGRGPENSNQPQHF. This rearrangement joins TRBV7-2 to TRBJ1-5; 7 nucleotides align to TRBD1. The CDR3 has 19 residues. CDR1 and CDR2 from the germline V gene are SGHTA and FQGNSA. Unmatched junction bases numbered 11, after V lost 0 bases and J lost 0 bases.

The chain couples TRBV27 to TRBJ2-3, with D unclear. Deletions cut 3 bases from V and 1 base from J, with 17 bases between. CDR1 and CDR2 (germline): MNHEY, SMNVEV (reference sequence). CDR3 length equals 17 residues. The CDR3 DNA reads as TGTGCCAGCAGTTTTCTAGAGTCTACCCGGGGCACAGATACGCAGTATTTT. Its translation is CASSFLESTRGTDTQYF.

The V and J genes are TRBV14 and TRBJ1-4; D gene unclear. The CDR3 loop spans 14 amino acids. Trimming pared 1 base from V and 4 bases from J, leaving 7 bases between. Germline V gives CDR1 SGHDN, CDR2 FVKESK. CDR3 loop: CASSQGLRNEKLFF. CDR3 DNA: TGTGCCAGCAGCCAAGGTTTGCGTAATGAAAAACTGTTTTTT.

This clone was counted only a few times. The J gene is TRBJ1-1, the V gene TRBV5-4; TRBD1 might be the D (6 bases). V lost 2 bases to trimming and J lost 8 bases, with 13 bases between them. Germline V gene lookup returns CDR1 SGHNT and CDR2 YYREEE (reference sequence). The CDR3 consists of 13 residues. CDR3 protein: CASSLQGGLEAFF. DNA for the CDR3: TGTGCCAGCAGCTTACAGGGTGGTCTGGAAGCTTTCTTT.

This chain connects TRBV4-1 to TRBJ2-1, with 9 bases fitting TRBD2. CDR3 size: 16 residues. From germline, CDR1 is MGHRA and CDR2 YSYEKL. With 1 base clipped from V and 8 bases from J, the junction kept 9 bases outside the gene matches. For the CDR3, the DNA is TGCGCCAGCAGCCAAGGAGGGGGACTAGCTATCGATGAGCAGTTCTTC. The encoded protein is CASSQGGGLAIDEQFF.

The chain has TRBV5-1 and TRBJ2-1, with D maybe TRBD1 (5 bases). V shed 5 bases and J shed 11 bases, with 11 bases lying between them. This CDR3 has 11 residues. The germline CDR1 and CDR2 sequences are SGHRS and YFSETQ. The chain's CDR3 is CASRTGPKQFF. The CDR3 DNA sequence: TGCGCCAGCAGAACAGGACCTAAGCAGTTCTTC.

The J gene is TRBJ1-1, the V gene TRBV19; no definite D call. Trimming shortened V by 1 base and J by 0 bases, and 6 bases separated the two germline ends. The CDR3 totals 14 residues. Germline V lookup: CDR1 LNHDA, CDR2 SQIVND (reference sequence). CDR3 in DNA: TGTGCCAGTAGTATAGCACAGTTGAACACTGAAGCTTTCTTT. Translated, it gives CASSIAQLNTEAFF.

The CDR3: CASTLSFGGTEAFF. The CDR3, as DNA: TGTGCCAGCACCCTAAGCTTCGGGGGCACTGAAGCTTTCTTT. The chain is built from TRBV7-9 and TRBJ1-1, with a tentative D call TRBD1 (5 bases). The CDR3 has 14 amino acids. The germline V gene has CDR1 SEHNR and CDR2 FQNEAQ (reference sequence). Deletions cut 7 bases from V and 4 bases from J, with 16 bases between.

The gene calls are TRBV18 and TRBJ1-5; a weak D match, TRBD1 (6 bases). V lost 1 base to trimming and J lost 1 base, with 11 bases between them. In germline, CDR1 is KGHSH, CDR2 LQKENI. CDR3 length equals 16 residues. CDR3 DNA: TGTGCCAGCTCACCACAGGCGGGGGGCAGCAATCAGCCCCAGCATTTT. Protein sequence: CASSPQAGGSNQPQHF.

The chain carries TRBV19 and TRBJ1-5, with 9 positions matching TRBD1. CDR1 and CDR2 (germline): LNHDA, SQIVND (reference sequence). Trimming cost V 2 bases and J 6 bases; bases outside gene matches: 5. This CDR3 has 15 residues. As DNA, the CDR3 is TGTGCCAGTAGTATAACAGGGGGCTGGGGTCAGCCCCAGCATTTT. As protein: CASSITGGWGQPQHF.

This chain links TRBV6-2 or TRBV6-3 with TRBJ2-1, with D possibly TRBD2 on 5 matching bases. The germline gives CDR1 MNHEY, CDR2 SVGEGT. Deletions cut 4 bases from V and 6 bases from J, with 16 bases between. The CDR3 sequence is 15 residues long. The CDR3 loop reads CASSSDLSGFNEQFF. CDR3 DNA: TGTGCCAGCAGTTCCGACTTATCGGGGTTCAATGAGCAGTTCTTC.

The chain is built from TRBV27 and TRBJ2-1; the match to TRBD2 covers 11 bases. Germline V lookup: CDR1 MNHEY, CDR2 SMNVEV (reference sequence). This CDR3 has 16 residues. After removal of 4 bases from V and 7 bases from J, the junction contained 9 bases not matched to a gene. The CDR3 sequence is CASSYVAGGPGNEQFF. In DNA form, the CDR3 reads TGTGCCAGCAGTTACGTAGCGGGGGGGCCCGGGAATGAGCAGTTCTTC.

This CDR3 is CASSPEGGASQYF. The CDR3 nucleotides read TGTGCCAGCAGCCCGGAGGGGGGGGCGTCCCAGTACTTC. The chain has TRBV5-4 and TRBJ2-5; D possibly corresponds to TRBD2 (7 bases). Trimming removed 4 bases at V and 9 bases at J, with 16 bases between. The CDR3 spans 13 residues. Germline CDR1 and CDR2: SGHNT and YYREEE (reference sequence).

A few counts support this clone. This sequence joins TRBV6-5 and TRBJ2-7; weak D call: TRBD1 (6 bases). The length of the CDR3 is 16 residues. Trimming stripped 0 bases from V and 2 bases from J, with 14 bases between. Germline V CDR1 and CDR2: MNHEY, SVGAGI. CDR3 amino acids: CASSYSTGQATYEQYF. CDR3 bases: TGTGCCAGCAGTTACTCGACGGGACAAGCAACCTACGAGCAGTACTTC.

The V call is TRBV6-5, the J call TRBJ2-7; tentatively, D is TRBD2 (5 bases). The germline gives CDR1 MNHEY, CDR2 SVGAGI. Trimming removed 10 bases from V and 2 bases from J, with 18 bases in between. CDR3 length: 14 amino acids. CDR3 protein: CATLKDRGAYEQYF. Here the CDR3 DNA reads TGTGCCACTCTAAAGGACCGGGGAGCCTACGAGCAGTACTTC.

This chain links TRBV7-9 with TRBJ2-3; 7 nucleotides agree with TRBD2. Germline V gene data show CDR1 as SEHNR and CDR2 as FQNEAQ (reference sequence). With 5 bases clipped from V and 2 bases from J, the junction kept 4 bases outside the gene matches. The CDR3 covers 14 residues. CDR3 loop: CASSPGGITDTQYF. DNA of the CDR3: TGTGCCAGCAGCCCGGGGGGAATCACAGATACGCAGTATTTT.

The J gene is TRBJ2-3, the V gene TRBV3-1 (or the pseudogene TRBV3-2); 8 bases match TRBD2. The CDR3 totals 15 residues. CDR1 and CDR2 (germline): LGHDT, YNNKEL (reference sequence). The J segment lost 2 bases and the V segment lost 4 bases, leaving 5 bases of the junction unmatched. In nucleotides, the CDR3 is TGTGCCAGCAGCCCCTTAGCGGGGATCACAGATACGCAGTATTTT. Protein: CASSPLAGITDTQYF.

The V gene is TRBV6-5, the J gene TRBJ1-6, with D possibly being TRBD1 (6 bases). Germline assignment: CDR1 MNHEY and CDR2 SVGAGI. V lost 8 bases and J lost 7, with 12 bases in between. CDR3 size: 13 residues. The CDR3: CASVGQPNSPLHF. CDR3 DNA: TGTGCCAGCGTGGGACAACCCAATTCACCCCTCCACTTT.

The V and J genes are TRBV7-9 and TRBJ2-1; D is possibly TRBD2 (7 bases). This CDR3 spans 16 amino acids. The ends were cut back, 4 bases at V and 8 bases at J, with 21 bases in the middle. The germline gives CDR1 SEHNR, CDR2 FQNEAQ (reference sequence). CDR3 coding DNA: TGTGCCAGCAGCTCCAGTCGGGGGGCCATAGGGGATGAGCAGTTCTTC. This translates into CASSSSRGAIGDEQFF.

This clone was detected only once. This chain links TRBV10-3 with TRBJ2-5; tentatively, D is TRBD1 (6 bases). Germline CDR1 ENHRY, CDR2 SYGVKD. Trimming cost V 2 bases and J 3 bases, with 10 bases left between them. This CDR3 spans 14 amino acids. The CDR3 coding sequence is TGTGCCATCAGTGAGACAGGGCGTAAAGAGACCCAGTACTTC. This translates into CAISETGRKETQYF.

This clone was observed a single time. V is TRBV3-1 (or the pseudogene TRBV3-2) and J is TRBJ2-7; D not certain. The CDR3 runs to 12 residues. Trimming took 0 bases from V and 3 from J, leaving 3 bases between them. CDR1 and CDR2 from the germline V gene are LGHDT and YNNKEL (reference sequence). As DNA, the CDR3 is TGTGCCAGCAGCCAAGATCTCTACGAGCAGTACTTC. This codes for CASSQDLYEQYF.

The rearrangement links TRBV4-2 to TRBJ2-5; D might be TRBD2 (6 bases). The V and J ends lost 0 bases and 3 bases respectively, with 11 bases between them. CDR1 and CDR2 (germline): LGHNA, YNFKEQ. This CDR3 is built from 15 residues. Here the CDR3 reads CASSQDLAAKETQYF. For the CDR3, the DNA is TGTGCCAGCAGCCAAGATTTAGCGGCTAAAGAGACCCAGTACTTC.

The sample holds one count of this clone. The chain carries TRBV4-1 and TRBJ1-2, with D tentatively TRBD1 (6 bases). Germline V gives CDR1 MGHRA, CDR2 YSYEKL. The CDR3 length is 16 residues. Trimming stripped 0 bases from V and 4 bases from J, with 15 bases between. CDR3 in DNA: TGCGCCAGCAGCCAAGATCCAAGGGGGAGCTCCTATGGCTACACCTTC. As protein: CASSQDPRGSSYGYTF.

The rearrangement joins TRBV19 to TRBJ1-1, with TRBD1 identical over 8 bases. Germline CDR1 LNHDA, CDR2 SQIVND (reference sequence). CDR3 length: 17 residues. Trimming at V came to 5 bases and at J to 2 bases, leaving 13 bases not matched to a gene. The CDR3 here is CASSRGRQGAANTEAFF. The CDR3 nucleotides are TGTGCCAGTAGTCGGGGCAGGCAGGGGGCTGCCAACACTGAAGCTTTCTTT.

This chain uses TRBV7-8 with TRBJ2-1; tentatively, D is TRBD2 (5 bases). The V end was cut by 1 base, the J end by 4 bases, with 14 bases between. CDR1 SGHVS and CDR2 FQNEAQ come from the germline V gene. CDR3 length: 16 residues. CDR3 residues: CASSLGGTGDYNEQFF. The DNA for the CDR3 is TGTGCCAGCAGCTTAGGGGGAACCGGGGATTACAATGAGCAGTTCTTC. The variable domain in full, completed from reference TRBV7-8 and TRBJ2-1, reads GAGVSQSPRYKVAKRGQDVALRCDPISGHVSLFWYQQALGQGPEFLTYFQNEAQLDKSGLPSDRFFAERPEGSVSTLKIQRTQQEDSAVYLCASSLGGTGDYNEQFFGPGTRLTVL.

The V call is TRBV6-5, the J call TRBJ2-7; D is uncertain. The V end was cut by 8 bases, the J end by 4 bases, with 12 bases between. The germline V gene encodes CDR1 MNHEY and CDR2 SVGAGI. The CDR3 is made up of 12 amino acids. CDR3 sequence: CASLRLDYEQYF. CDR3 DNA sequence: TGTGCCAGCCTAAGACTCGATTACGAGCAGTACTTC.

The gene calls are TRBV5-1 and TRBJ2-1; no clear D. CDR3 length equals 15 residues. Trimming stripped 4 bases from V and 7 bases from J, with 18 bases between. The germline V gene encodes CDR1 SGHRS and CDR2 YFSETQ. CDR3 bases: TGCGCCAGCAGCACAGTCTCCGGCTCTTGGAATGAGCAGTTCTTC. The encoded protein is CASSTVSGSWNEQFF.

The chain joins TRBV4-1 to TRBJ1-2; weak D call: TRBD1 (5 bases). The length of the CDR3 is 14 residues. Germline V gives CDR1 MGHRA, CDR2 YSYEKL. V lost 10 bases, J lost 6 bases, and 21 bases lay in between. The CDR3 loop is CATRGTSLSDGYTF. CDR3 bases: TGCGCCACCCGGGGGACGTCCTTGTCCGATGGCTACACCTTC.

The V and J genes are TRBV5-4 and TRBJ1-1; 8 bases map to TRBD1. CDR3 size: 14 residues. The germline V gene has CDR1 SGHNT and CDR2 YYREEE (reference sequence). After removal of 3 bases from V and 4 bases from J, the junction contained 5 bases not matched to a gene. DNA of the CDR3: TGTGCCAGCAGCTCGGGACAGGCGGGCACTGAAGCTTTCTTT. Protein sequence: CASSSGQAGTEAFF.